This TCR beta chain was identified in a study (dated by TCRdb to the mid-2010s). As to this clonotype: Its antigen is currently not known. Qualities for individual bases were not recorded, and no much larger clone is one base off.

The library was prepared using RT-PCR. Sequenced on an Illumina MiSeq. TCRdb ran its own pipeline on the public reads, namely fastp trimming at Q25 and MiXCR clone calling, and kept in-frame beta chains. Merged by CDR3 protein, the rows form single entries marked with the most common genes and DNA. The sample table contains fewer than 800,000 distinct CDR3 sequences; only one count was recorded for over 12% of them. 3.6% of the sample lies in the top ten. Via the germline V gene, CDR1 is KGHSH and CDR2 LQKENI. The CDR3 holds 16 amino acids from the cysteine to the phenylalanine. Only the CDR3 region is kept as DNA, spanning 48 bases read in frame from base 1. The V and J ends are trimmed by 0 bases and 3 bases, leaving 11 bases between them.

This receptor chain uses TRBV18 and TRBJ2-2, with no D gene named confidently. Specimen: memory CD4+ T cells from blood. The receptor was derived from a female donor in good health, serving as a healthy control. CDR3 reads: CASSPPTRTDTGELFF. The nucleotide sequence is TGTGCCAGCTCACCACCCACCCGAACGGACACCGGGGAGCTGTTTTTT.